This entry features one T cell receptor beta chain sequence. The antigen is unknown. CD4+ T cell isolation took place after 10 days of culture. A positive SARS-CoV-2 PCR test fell between March and December 2020. Two doses of either BNT162b2 or mRNA-1273 were given to each participant. These data belong to a study of vaccination effects on CD4 cells after COVID-19. Study as a whole: Post-vaccine sampling took place a median of 72 days after the second dose.

From germline, CDR1 is SGHNT and CDR2 YENEEA. With 5 bases removed from V and 3 bases from J, the gap between germline ends came to 7 bases. The CDR3 runs 12 residues. Clones were read by immunoSEQ multiplex PCR, and TCRdb kept only the in-frame ones, dropping some. Of nearly 50,000 clones listed, 65% to 75% are singletons. The clonotype was recovered from a human donor who had a prior SARS-CoV-2 infection. The sample in question was CD4+ T cells from PBMCs cultured without peptide, obtained after COVID-19 vaccination. V and J are TRBV11-3 and TRBJ1-1; D not resolved. The CDR3 sequence is CASSGLYTEAFF. The DNA for the CDR3 is TGTGCCAGCAGCGGGCTGTACACTGAAGCTTTCTTT.